Each of the 12 T cell receptor gamma chains below was sequenced from the same sample in a study of gamma-delta chains in newborns, infants, children. TCRdb re-called the reads through CATT. In the table there are some 530 gamma-chain clones, approximately 81% of which are singletons. The sequencing used blood, collected at baseline. These receptors were taken from a child who was a newborn, infant or young child, either healthy, febrile or measles-vaccinated (not recorded which). This table probably holds off-target reads from a library built for another chain.

About this clone: It is unclear where the CDR3 begins or ends on the DNA, so no DNA is shown, and the CDR3 is as TCRdb lists it. A V gene of TRGV9 was called, but no J gene was assigned. The CDR3 has 25 residues if both end residues are counted. Germline CDR1 is GITISATS and CDR2 is ISYDGTV (reference sequence). The CDR3 here is CACDPAGGYSWDPRQMFFGTGIKLF.

Worth noting for this clone: The DNA is left out, because the CDR3 cannot be placed on it with certainty; the CDR3 is given as TCRdb lists it. The J segment was not called; the V segment is TRGV9. The CDR3 is 28 residues long, ends included. Per the germline V gene, CDR1 is GITISATS and CDR2 is ISYDGTV (reference sequence). CDR3: CACDTWLGDTRRSWDTRQMFFGTGIKLF.

No call exists for the J gene, whereas the V gene is TRGV9. Germline CDR1 is GITISATS and CDR2 is ISYDGTV (reference sequence). The CDR3 has 12 amino acids. The CDR3 DNA follows: TGTGCCTTGGGGGATTTGACAGCACAACTCTTCTTT. It encodes CALGDLTAQLFF.

The V gene is given as TRGV9, and no J gene call is available. Germline-derived CDR1 and CDR2 are GITISATS and ISYDGTV (reference sequence). CDR3 length equals 21 residues. The CDR3 reads CAFWSSWDTRQMFFGTSIKLF. The CDR3 bases are TGTGCCTTTTGGAGCTCCTGGGACACCCGACAGATGTTTTTCGGAACTAGCATCAAACTCTTC.

No J gene call was made, and the V gene is TRGV9. Germline CDR1 and CDR2: GITISATS and ISYDGTV (reference sequence). CDR3 length equals 24 residues. CDR3 region: CACDTVTSSWDTRQMFFGTSIKLF. The CDR3 nucleotides are TGTGCCTGTGACACCGTGACGAGCTCCTGGGACACCCGACAGATGTTTTTCGGAACTAGCATCAAACTCTTC.

TRGV9 is the V gene, and the J gene was not called. Germline-derived CDR1 and CDR2 are GITISATS and ISYDGTV (reference sequence). This CDR3 is built from 16 residues. The chain's CDR3 is CACDILGDTLTAQLFF. In nucleotides, the CDR3 is TGTGCCTGTGACATACTGGGGGATACTTTGACAGCACAACTCTTCTTT.

Notes on this clone: Distinct nucleotide sequences in the sample also encode this CDR3. Here the V gene is TRGV9, but the J gene went uncalled. The germline V gene encodes CDR1 GITISATS and CDR2 ISYDGTV (reference sequence). CDR3 length equals 28 residues. This chain's CDR3 is CACDTTTGGYASSWDTRQMFFGTSIKLF. CDR3 nucleotides: TGTGCCTGTGACACTACAACTGGGGGATACGCGAGCTCCTGGGACACCCGACAGATGTTTTTCGGAACCAGCATCAAACTCTTC.

This clone was counted only a few times. TRGV9 is the V gene, and the J gene was not called. This CDR3 is built from 24 residues. Germline loops: CDR1 GITISATS, CDR2 ISYDGTV (reference sequence). The CDR3 loop reads CACDSGASSWDTRQMFFGTSIKLF. CDR3 sequence (DNA): TGTGCCTGTGACAGTGGGGCAAGCTCCTGGGACACCCGACAGATGTTTTTCGGAACTAGCATCAAACTCTTC.

This clone was seen once. With the J gene uncalled, the V gene is TRGV9. This CDR3 is 25 amino acids long. The germline V gene encodes CDR1 GITISATS and CDR2 ISYDGTV (reference sequence). CDR3 coding DNA: TGTGCCTGTGACACTGGGGGATACCGCTCCTGGGACACCCGACAGATGTTTTTCGGAACTAGCATCAAACTCTTC. Protein: CACDTGGYRSWDTRQMFFGTSIKLF.

The V gene is given as TRGV9, and no J gene call is available. Germline V gene data show CDR1 as GITISATS and CDR2 as ISYDGTV (reference sequence). The CDR3 has 26 residues. CDR3 region: CACDTHWGASSWDTRQMFFGTSIKLF. For the CDR3, the DNA is TGTGCCTGTGACACCCACTGGGGGGCCAGCTCCTGGGACACCCGACAGATGTTTTTCGGAACTAGCATCAAACTCTTC.

This clone has a handful of counts. It is unclear where the CDR3 begins or ends on the DNA, so no DNA is shown, and the CDR3 is as TCRdb lists it. For the V gene the call is TRGV9; the J gene has no call. Ends included, the CDR3 has 25 residues. Germline V CDR1 and CDR2: GITISATS, ISYDGTV (reference sequence). This CDR3 is CACDTVLGDTWDTRQMFFGTGIKLF.

This clone was counted once. The V gene is given as TRGV9, and no J gene call is available. The germline CDR1 and CDR2 sequences are GITISATS and ISYDGTV (reference sequence). The CDR3 covers 16 residues. Here the CDR3 DNA reads TGTGCCTGTGACTCTCTACTGGGGCCCGTGACAGCACAACTCTTCTTT. Its translation: CACDSLLGPVTAQLFF.